This T cell receptor beta chain was found in a study of CD8 T cells in Susac syndrome. Looked up from germline, CDR1 is SGDLS and CDR2 is YYNGEE. Between the trimmed V and J ends, which lost 3 bases and 4 bases, there was a span of 15 bases. This CDR3 spans 15 amino acids. Sequencing of TCR beta was performed on blood CD8+ T cells and on blood CD4+ T cells. TEMRA cells were enriched by FACS, and CD4+ and CD8+ T cells were negatively isolated. The authors reverse transcribed roughly 0.5 to 1 ug RNA with random hexamers. Across 54 Vbeta and 13 Jbeta, immunoSEQ multiplex PCR amplified TCR beta CDR3. TCRdb reprocessed the immunoSEQ multiplex PCR reads with MiXCR, giving one entry per CDR3 protein. The sample consists of about 90,000 distinct CDR3 sequences, about 93% of them appearing once.

The chain is built from TRBV9 and TRBJ2-3; tentative D call: TRBD1 (8 bases). This TCR derives from a human donor in good health. Sequencing was done on a sample of CD8+ T cells from PBMCs. The CDR3 spells CASSETGGESDTQYF. Here the CDR3 DNA reads TGTGCCAGCAGCGAAACAGGGGGGGAGTCAGATACGCAGTATTTT.